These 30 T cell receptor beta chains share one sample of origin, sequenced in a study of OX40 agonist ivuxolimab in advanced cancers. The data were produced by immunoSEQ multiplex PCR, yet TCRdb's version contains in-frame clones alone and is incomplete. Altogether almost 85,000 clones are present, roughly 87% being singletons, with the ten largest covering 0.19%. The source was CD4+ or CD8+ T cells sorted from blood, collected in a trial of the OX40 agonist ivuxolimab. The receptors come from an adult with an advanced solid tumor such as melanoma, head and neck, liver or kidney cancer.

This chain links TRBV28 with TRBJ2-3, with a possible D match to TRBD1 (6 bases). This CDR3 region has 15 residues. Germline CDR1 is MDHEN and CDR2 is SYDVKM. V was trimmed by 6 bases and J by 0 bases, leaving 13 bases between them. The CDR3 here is CASSPTGFSTDTQYF. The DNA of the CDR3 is TGTGCCAGCAGCCCTACAGGGTTTAGCACAGATACGCAGTATTTT.

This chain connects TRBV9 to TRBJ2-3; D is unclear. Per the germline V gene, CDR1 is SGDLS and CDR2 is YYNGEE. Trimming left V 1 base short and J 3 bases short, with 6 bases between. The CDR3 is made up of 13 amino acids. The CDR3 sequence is CASSVQLTDTQYF. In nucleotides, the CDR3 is TGTGCCAGCAGCGTACAACTTACAGATACGCAGTATTTT.

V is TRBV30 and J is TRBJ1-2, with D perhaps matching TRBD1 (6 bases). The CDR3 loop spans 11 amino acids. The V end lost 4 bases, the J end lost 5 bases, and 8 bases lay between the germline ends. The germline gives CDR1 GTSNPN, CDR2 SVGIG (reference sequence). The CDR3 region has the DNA TGTGCCTGGATCGGACAGTATGGCTACACCTTC. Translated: CAWIGQYGYTF.

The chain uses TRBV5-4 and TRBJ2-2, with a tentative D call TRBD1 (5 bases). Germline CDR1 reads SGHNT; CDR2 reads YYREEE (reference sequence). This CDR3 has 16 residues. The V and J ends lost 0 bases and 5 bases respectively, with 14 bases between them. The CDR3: CASSLGTSRGTGELFF. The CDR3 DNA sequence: TGTGCCAGCAGCTTGGGAACTTCTAGGGGAACCGGGGAGCTGTTTTTT.

CDR3 protein: CSVVYVRPGQGNNEQFF. In DNA, the CDR3 is TGCAGCGTTGTTTATGTCCGACCGGGACAGGGGAACAATGAGCAGTTCTTC. This chain links TRBV29-1 with TRBJ2-1; TRBD1 matches 10 bases. The CDR3 contains 17 residues. Germline V gives CDR1 SQVTM, CDR2 ANQGSEA. The trim removed 4 bases at V and 5 bases at J, leaving 14 bases unmatched.

CDR3 region: CASSFSESGANVLTF. DNA of the CDR3: TGTGCCAGCAGTTTTTCGGAATCTGGGGCCAACGTCCTGACTTTC. This sequence joins TRBV28 and TRBJ2-6; D is unclear. Germline CDR1 and CDR2: MDHEN and SYDVKM. V was pared by 3 bases and J by 1 base, with 7 bases between. The CDR3 is 15 residues long.

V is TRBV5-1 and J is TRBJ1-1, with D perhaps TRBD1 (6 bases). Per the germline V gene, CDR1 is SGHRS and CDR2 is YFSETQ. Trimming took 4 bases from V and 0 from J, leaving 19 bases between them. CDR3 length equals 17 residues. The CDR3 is CASSPPGGGALNTEAFF. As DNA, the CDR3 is TGCGCCAGCAGCCCCCCCGGGGGGGGCGCATTGAACACTGAAGCTTTCTTT.

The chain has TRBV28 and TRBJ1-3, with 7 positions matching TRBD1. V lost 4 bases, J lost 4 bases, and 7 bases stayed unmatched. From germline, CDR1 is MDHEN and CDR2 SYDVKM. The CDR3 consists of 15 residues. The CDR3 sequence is CASSSLTGNGNTIYF. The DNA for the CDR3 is TGTGCCAGCAGTTCTTTGACAGGGAACGGAAACACCATATATTTT. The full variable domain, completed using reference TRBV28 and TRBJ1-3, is DVKVTQSSRYLVKRTGEKVFLECVQDMDHENMFWYRQDPGLGLRLIYFSYDVKMKEKGDIPEGYSVSREKKERFSLILESASTNQTSMYLCASSSLTGNGNTIYFGEGSWLTVV.

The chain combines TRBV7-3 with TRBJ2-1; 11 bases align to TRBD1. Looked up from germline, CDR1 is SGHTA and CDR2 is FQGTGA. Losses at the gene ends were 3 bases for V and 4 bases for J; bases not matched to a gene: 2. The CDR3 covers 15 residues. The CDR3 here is CASSFGTGGYNEQFF. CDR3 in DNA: TGTGCCAGCAGCTTTGGGACAGGGGGGTACAATGAGCAGTTCTTC.

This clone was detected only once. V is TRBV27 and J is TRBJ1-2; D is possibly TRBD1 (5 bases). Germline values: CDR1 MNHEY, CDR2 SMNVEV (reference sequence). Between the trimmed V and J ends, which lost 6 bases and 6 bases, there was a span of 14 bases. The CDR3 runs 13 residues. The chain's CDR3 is CASRGRWGDGYTF. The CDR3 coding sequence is TGTGCCAGCAGGGGCAGGTGGGGCGATGGCTACACCTTC.

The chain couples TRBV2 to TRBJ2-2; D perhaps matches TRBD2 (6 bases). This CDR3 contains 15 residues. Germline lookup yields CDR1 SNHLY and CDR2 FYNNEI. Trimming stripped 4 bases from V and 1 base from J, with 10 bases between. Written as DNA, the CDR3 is TGTGCCAGCAGTGGGGACTCCGGGAACACCGGGGAGCTGTTTTTT. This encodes CASSGDSGNTGELFF.

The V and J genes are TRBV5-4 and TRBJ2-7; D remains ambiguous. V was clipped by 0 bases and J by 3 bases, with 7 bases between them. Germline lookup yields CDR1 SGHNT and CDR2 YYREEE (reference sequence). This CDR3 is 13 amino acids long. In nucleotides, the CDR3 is TGTGCCAGCAGCTTGGTTTCGGACTACGAGCAGTACTTC. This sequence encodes CASSLVSDYEQYF. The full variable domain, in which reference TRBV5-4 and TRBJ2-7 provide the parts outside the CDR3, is ETGVTQSPTHLIKTRGQQVTLRCSSQSGHNTVSWYQQALGQGPQFIFQYYREEENGRGNFPPRFSGLQFPNYSSELNVNALELDDSALYLCASSLVSDYEQYFGPGTRLTVT.

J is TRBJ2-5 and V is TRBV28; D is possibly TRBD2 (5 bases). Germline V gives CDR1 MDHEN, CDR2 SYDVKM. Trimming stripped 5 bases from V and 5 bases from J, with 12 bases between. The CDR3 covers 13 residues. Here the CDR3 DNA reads TGTGCCAGCAGTCTCCCCACGGGGGAGACCCAGTACTTC. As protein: CASSLPTGETQYF.

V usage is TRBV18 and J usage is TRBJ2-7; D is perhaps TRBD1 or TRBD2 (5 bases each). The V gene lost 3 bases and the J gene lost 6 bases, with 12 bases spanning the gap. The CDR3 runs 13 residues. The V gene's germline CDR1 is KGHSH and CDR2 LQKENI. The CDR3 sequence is CASSPRDRSEQYF. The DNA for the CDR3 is TGTGCCAGCTCACCCCGGGACCGCTCCGAGCAGTACTTC.

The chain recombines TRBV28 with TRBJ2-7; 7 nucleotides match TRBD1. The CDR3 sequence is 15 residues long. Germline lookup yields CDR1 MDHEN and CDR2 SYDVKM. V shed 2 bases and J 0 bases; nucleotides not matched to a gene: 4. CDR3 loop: CASSLTGQSSYEQYF. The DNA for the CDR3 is TGTGCCAGCAGTTTAACGGGACAGAGCTCCTACGAGCAGTACTTC. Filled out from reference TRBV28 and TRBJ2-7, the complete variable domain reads DVKVTQSSRYLVKRTGEKVFLECVQDMDHENMFWYRQDPGLGLRLIYFSYDVKMKEKGDIPEGYSVSREKKERFSLILESASTNQTSMYLCASSLTGQSSYEQYFGPGTRLTVT.

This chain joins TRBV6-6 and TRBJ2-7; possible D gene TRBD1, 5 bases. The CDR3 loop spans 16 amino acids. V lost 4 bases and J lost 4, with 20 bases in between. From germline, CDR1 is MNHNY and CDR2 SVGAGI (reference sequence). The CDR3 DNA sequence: TGTGCCAGCAGTTTAGGCCCAACAGGTAGAGCTTACGAGCAGTACGTC. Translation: CASSLGPTGRAYEQYV.

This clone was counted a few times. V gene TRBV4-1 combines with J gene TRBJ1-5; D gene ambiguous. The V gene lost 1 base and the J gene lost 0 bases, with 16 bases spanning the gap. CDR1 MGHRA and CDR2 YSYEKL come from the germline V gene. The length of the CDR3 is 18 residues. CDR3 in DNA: TGCGCCAGCAGCCAAGTTGACCTGTTGCCGGATAGCAATCAGCCCCAGCATTTT. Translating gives CASSQVDLLPDSNQPQHF.

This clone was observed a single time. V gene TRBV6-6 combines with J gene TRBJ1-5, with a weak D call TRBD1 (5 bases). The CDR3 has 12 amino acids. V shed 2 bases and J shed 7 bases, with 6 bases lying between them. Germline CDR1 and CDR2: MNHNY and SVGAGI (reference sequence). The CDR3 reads CASSYGDQPQHF. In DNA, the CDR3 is TGTGCCAGCAGTTACGGGGACCAGCCCCAGCATTTT.

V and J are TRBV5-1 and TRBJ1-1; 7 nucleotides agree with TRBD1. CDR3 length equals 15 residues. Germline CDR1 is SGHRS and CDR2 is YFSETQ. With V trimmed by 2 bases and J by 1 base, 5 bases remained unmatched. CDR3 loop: CASSFRTGGNTEAFF. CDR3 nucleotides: TGCGCCAGCAGCTTTAGGACAGGAGGGAACACTGAAGCTTTCTTT.

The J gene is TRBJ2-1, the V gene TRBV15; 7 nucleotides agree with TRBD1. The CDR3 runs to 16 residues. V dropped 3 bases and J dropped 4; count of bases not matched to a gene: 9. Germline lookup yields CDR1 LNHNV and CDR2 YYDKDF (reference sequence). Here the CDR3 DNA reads TGTGCCACCAGCAGGGAGCTACCGGGACAGTACAATGAGCAGTTCTTC. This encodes CATSRELPGQYNEQFF.

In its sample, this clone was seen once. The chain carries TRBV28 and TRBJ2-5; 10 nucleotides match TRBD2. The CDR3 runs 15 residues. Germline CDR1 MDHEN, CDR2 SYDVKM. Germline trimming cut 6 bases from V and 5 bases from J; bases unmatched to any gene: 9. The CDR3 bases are TGTGCCAGCAGCCGAGCCGGGACTAGCGATGAGACCCAGTACTTC. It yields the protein CASSRAGTSDETQYF.

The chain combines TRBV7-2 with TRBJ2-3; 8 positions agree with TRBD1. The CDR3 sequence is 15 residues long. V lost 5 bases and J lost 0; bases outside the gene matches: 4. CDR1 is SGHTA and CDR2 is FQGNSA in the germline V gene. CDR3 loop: CASSRRTGSTDTQYF. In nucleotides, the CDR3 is TGTGCCAGCAGCCGACGGACAGGGAGCACAGATACGCAGTATTTT.

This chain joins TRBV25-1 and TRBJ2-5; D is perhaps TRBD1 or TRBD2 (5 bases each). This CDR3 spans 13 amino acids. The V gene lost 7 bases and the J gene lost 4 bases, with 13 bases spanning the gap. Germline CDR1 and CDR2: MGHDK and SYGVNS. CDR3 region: CASMQGARETQYF. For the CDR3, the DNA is TGTGCCAGCATGCAGGGAGCGAGAGAGACCCAGTACTTC.

The CDR3 nucleotides are TGTGCCAGCAGCTTGACCGGGGGAGGCTCTACAGATACGCAGTATTTT. It specifies CASSLTGGGSTDTQYF. The rearrangement joins TRBV7-3 to TRBJ2-3; D is possibly TRBD2 (6 bases). The CDR3 runs to 16 residues. Germline V CDR1 and CDR2: SGHTA, FQGTGA. V was cut by 3 bases and J by 3 bases, with 16 bases left in between.

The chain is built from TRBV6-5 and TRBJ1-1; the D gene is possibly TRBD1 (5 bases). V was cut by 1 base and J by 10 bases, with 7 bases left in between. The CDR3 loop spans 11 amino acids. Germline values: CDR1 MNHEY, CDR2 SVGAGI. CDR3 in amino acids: CASSYYGGAFF. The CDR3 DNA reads TGTGCCAGCAGTTACTATGGGGGAGCTTTCTTT.

CDR3 in amino acids: CASSQEAGTNTGELFF. In nucleotides, the CDR3 is TGCGCCAGCAGCCAAGAAGCCGGGACAAACACCGGGGAGCTGTTTTTT. V is TRBV4-3 and J is TRBJ2-2; D may be TRBD1 (6 bases). V dropped 0 bases and J dropped 2 bases, with 10 bases sitting between them. CDR1 and CDR2 from the germline V gene are LGHNA and YSLEER. The CDR3 contains 16 residues.

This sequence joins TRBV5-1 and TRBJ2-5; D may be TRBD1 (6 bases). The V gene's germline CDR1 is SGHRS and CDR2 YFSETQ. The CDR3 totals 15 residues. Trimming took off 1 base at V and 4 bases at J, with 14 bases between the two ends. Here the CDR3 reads CASSLMSGVAETQYF. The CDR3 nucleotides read TGCGCCAGCAGCTTGATGTCAGGGGTGGCAGAGACCCAGTACTTC.

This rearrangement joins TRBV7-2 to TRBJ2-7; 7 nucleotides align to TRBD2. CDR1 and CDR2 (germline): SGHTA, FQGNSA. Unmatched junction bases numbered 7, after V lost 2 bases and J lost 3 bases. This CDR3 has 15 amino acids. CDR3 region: CASSLSGTTHYEQYF. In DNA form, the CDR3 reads TGTGCCAGCAGCTTAAGCGGGACTACCCACTACGAGCAGTACTTC.

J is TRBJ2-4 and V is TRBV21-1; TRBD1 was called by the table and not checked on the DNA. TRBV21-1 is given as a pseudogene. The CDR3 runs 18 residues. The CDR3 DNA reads TGTGCCAGCAGCAAAAGGTCGGCGGACACCAAGCCCAAAAACATTCAGTACTTC. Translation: CASSKRSADTKPKNIQYF.

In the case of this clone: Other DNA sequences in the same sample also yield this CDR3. CDR3 nucleotide sequence: TGTGCCAGTTCGGGACGGAACTATGGCTACACCTTC. It translates to CASSGRNYGYTF. The V and J genes are TRBV6-5 and TRBJ1-2, with TRBD1 as a possible D gene (5 bases). V was trimmed by 9 bases and J by 2 bases, leaving 10 bases between them. This CDR3 contains 12 residues. Germline V lookup: CDR1 MNHEY, CDR2 SVGAGI.